The 23 T cell receptor beta chains in this list originate from one sample, sequenced in a study of T-cell memory formation after mild COVID-19. TCRdb reanalysed the 5' RACE reads using MiXCR and keeps one entry per CDR3 protein. The table includes around 200,000 distinct CDR3 sequences, about 20% detected once. The specimen sequenced was PBMCs or a T cell subset sorted from them (not recorded which). These receptors all stem from an adult woman who had mild COVID-19 (a few samples of this study predate the infection). Cell type and time point are not known.

The chain links TRBV9 to TRBJ2-1; TRBD2 matches 8 bases. CDR3 length equals 15 residues. Trimming at V came to 4 bases and at J to 2 bases, leaving 5 bases not matched to a gene. The germline gives CDR1 SGDLS, CDR2 YYNGEE. CDR3 protein: CASSQSGSTYNEQFF. The CDR3 DNA sequence: TGTGCCAGCAGCCAAAGCGGGAGCACCTACAATGAGCAGTTCTTC.

This clonotype was detected many times. The genes are TRBV5-4 and TRBJ2-7; the match to TRBD1 covers 8 bases. Germline CDR1 SGHNT, CDR2 YYREEE (reference sequence). With 4 bases clipped from V and 2 bases from J, the junction kept 5 bases outside the gene matches. There are 14 residues in the CDR3. In nucleotides, the CDR3 is TGTGCCAGCAGCCCCCACAGGGGGGCCTACGAGCAGTACTTC. As protein: CASSPHRGAYEQYF.

This chain uses TRBV12-3 or TRBV12-4 with TRBJ2-1; the match to TRBD2 covers 13 bases. V gave up 1 base and J gave up 0 bases; unmatched junction bases: 9. This CDR3 has 20 residues. CDR3 region: CASSLEGLAGVLSSYNEQFF. The CDR3 nucleotides read TGTGCCAGCAGTTTAGAAGGACTAGCGGGAGTCCTAAGCTCCTACAATGAGCAGTTCTTC.

CDR3 in amino acids: CSARDDLVVMQFF. The CDR3 bases are TGCAGTGCTAGAGATGACCTAGTTGTGATGCAGTTCTTC. The chain uses TRBV20-1 and TRBJ2-1; D not resolved. There are 13 residues in the CDR3. Trimming pared 0 bases from V and 12 bases from J, leaving 15 bases between. The germline V gene has CDR1 DFQATT and CDR2 SNEGSKA (reference sequence).

This clonotype was counted between two and nine times. The chain uses TRBV4-1 and TRBJ2-7; TRBD1 matches at 7 bases. The V gene's germline CDR1 is MGHRA and CDR2 YSYEKL. With 1 base clipped from V and 5 bases from J, the junction kept 8 bases outside the gene matches. This CDR3 comprises 15 residues. CDR3 region: CASSQGGQRGDEQYF. CDR3 nucleotides: TGCGCCAGCAGCCAAGGGGGACAGAGAGGCGACGAGCAGTACTTC.

The chain employs TRBV10-3 and TRBJ2-1, with 8 bases lining up with TRBD1. The CDR3 extends over 17 amino acids. The J segment lost 3 bases and the V segment lost 2 bases, leaving 9 bases of the junction unmatched. The germline CDR1 and CDR2 sequences are ENHRY and SYGVKD. The DNA for the CDR3 is TGTGCCATCAGTGAGGACAGGGGACCAGCGGGCTACAATGAGCAGTTCTTC. Translating gives CAISEDRGPAGYNEQFF.

The table lists this clonotype with a few counts. The rearrangement uses TRBV9 and TRBJ2-3; 7 nucleotides agree with TRBD1. CDR3 length: 16 amino acids. The trim removed 4 bases at V and 2 bases at J, leaving 10 bases unmatched. In germline, CDR1 is SGDLS, CDR2 YYNGEE. CDR3 DNA: TGTGCCAGCAGCATCGACAGGGCCCAACCCACAGATACGCAGTATTTT. Protein: CASSIDRAQPTDTQYF.

The V call is TRBV7-6, the J call TRBJ2-3; TRBD1 matches 8 bases. Germline-derived CDR1 and CDR2 are SGHVS and FNYEAQ. V lost 5 bases to trimming and J lost 1 base; unmatched junction nucleotides: 2. The CDR3 has 14 amino acids. DNA for the CDR3: TGTGCCAGCAGCATGACAGGGGGCACAGATACGCAGTATTTT. Translated, it gives CASSMTGGTDTQYF.

This clonotype has just a few counts. The chain recombines TRBV27 with TRBJ2-7; D possibly corresponds to TRBD1 (5 bases). V shed 4 bases and J shed 3 bases, with 16 bases lying between them. Germline assignment: CDR1 MNHEY and CDR2 SMNVEV (reference sequence). The CDR3 covers 15 residues. The CDR3 DNA reads TGTGCCAGCAGTTCCCGGCTAGGGGAACGCTACGAGCAGTACTTC. Protein product: CASSSRLGERYEQYF.

There are a few counts of this clonotype. The chain joins TRBV20-1 to TRBJ2-1; 13 nucleotides agree with TRBD2. Per germline, CDR1 DFQATT and CDR2 SNEGSKA (reference sequence). V shed 6 bases, J shed 0 bases, and the junction held 5 bases outside the gene matches. The CDR3 has 16 amino acids. Here the CDR3 reads CSATGTSGTSYNEQFF. CDR3 nucleotides: TGCAGTGCAACCGGGACTAGCGGGACCTCCTACAATGAGCAGTTCTTC.

The chain carries TRBV5-6 and TRBJ1-2, with D tentatively TRBD1 (5 bases). V was shortened by 2 bases and J by 8 bases, with 22 bases between the two germline ends. Germline lookup yields CDR1 SGHDT and CDR2 YYEEEE. The CDR3 runs 16 residues. The chain's CDR3 is CASSLGREGLVDGYTF. CDR3 coding DNA: TGTGCCAGCAGCTTAGGCAGGGAGGGACTAGTTGACGGCTACACCTTC.

This clonotype has only a few counts. CDR3 residues: CASSLARSDVPYEQYF. The CDR3 DNA reads TGTGCCAGCAGCTTAGCGAGATCCGATGTCCCCTACGAGCAGTACTTC. This chain connects TRBV7-6 to TRBJ2-7; D call uncertain. V was pared by 0 bases and J by 2 bases, with 14 bases between. Germline-derived CDR1 and CDR2 are SGHVS and FNYEAQ. This CDR3 comprises 16 residues.

This clonotype showed up just a few times. J is TRBJ2-3 and V is TRBV7-2, with 10 positions matching TRBD2. V was pared by 2 bases and J by 2 bases, with 4 bases of the junction left unmatched. The germline V gene has CDR1 SGHTA and CDR2 FQGNSA. This CDR3 region has 16 residues. The CDR3 DNA follows: TGTGCCAGCAGCTTAACTAGCGGGGAATACACAGATACGCAGTATTTT. Residues: CASSLTSGEYTDTQYF.

The rearrangement links TRBV19 to TRBJ2-7; D may be TRBD2 (6 bases). The CDR3 is made up of 16 amino acids. From germline, CDR1 is LNHDA and CDR2 SQIVND (reference sequence). Trimming took 2 bases from V and 3 from J, leaving 17 bases between them. The CDR3 reads CASSIIGGVGDYEQYF. CDR3 in DNA: TGTGCCAGTAGTATAATCGGAGGGGTTGGTGACTACGAGCAGTACTTC.

This sequence joins TRBV5-4 and TRBJ2-7; D is perhaps TRBD1 (6 bases). CDR1 SGHNT and CDR2 YYREEE come from the germline V gene (reference sequence). V was pared by 4 bases and J by 0 bases, with 11 bases between. This CDR3 is built from 14 residues. CDR3 loop: CASSKEGVSYEQYF. The DNA for the CDR3 is TGTGCCAGCAGCAAAGAGGGGGTCTCCTACGAGCAGTACTTC.

This chain connects TRBV7-9 to TRBJ2-1; TRBD2 matches at 10 bases. This CDR3 region has 15 residues. The ends lost 5 bases at V and 3 bases at J; junction bases unmatched: 4. From germline, CDR1 is SEHNR and CDR2 FQNEAQ (reference sequence). In DNA, the CDR3 is TGTGCCAGCAGCGCCTCTAGCGGGAGCTACAATGAGCAGTTCTTC. Translating it yields CASSASSGSYNEQFF.

The rearrangement uses TRBV3-1 and TRBJ2-3, with D perhaps matching TRBD2 (6 bases). V was shortened by 4 bases and J by 4 bases, with 12 bases between the two germline ends. Germline V CDR1 and CDR2: LGHDT, YNNKEL (reference sequence). The CDR3 has 14 residues. This CDR3 reads CASSRPRLADTQYF. The CDR3 coding sequence is TGTGCCAGCAGCCGCCCGAGACTAGCAGATACGCAGTATTTT.

The V and J genes are TRBV14 and TRBJ2-7; 8 bases agree with TRBD2. The V gene's germline CDR1 is SGHDN and CDR2 FVKESK. The CDR3 is 14 residues long. Trimming at V came to 4 bases and at J to 4 bases, leaving 6 bases not matched to a gene. Here the CDR3 DNA reads TGTGCCAGCAGCCTTACCGGGGGGGGATACGAGCAGTACTTC. As protein: CASSLTGGGYEQYF.

The chain uses TRBV27 and TRBJ2-7; D is unclear. Trimming removed 6 bases from V and 2 bases from J, with 14 bases in between. Germline V lookup: CDR1 MNHEY, CDR2 SMNVEV (reference sequence). This CDR3 contains 14 residues. This CDR3 is CASSPTELPYEQYF. As DNA, the CDR3 is TGTGCCAGCAGCCCAACAGAATTACCCTACGAGCAGTACTTC.

The chain combines TRBV5-6 with TRBJ2-2; 11 bases agree with TRBD1. CDR1 is SGHDT, CDR2 YYEEEE, per germline. V shed 0 bases and J 5 bases; nucleotides not matched to a gene: 3. CDR3 length equals 16 residues. The CDR3 DNA is TGTGCCAGCAGCTTGGTGGACAGGGGGCCAACCGGGGAGCTGTTTTTT. Translating it yields CASSLVDRGPTGELFF. Variable domain in full (rest from reference TRBV5-6 and TRBJ2-2): DAGVTQSPTHLIKTRGQQVTLRCSPKSGHDTVSWYQQALGQGPQFIFQYYEEEERQRGNFPDRFSGHQFPNYSSELNVNALLLGDSALYLCASSLVDRGPTGELFFGEGSRLTVL.

This clonotype appeared a few times. The chain carries TRBV24-1 and TRBJ2-1; the match to TRBD2 covers 10 bases. Looked up from germline, CDR1 is KGHDR and CDR2 is SFDVKD. J was trimmed by 6 bases and V by 0 bases; bases with no gene match: 1. This CDR3 is built from 15 residues. The CDR3, as DNA: TGTGCCACCAGTGATTTGAGCGGGAGGGGCAATGAGCAGTTCTTC. Protein: CATSDLSGRGNEQFF.

The V and J genes are TRBV24-1 and TRBJ1-5; D call uncertain. V lost 0 bases and J 4 bases, leaving 6 bases between the germline ends. The CDR3 extends over 14 amino acids. CDR1 is KGHDR, CDR2 SFDVKD, per germline. This CDR3 is CATSDLLGNQPQHF. The CDR3, as DNA: TGTGCCACCAGTGATTTGCTGGGAAATCAGCCCCAGCATTTT.

In its sample, this clonotype was seen a few times. The chain links TRBV4-1 to TRBJ2-2; D may be TRBD1 (5 bases). The CDR3 has 16 residues. Germline V gene lookup returns CDR1 MGHRA and CDR2 YSYEKL. Trimming left V 1 base short and J 3 bases short, with 12 bases between. The CDR3 here is CASSQVQAADTGELFF. The CDR3 nucleotides are TGCGCCAGCAGCCAAGTACAGGCAGCTGACACCGGGGAGCTGTTTTTT.